A selection of T cell receptor beta chains follows, all from one sample in a study of blood T cells in healthy people across ages. In TCRdb, the 5' RACE reads were re-called with MiXCR into one record per CDR3 protein. Of 1.5 million to 2 million distinct CDR3 sequences in the sample, 35% to 50% were seen once. Specimen: blood. The origin of the receptors is a human donor in good health. Both conserved end residues are part of each CDR3. A D gene is named only where the DNA matches it firmly. Clone size is shown for a subset of rows, as once, few, many or a class of expanded clone.

D: TRBD1
J: TRBJ2-1
size: few
V: TRBV20-1
CDR3: CSARDPGQGGNEQFF
DNA: TGCAGTGCTAGAGACCCAGGACAGGGTGGAAATGAGCAGTTCTTC

D: -
J: TRBJ2-1
size: -
V: TRBV11-2
CDR3: CASSFLRGWNEQFF
DNA: TGTGCCAGCAGCTTTTTGAGGGGCTGGAATGAGCAGTTCTTC

D: -
J: TRBJ2-3
size: few
V: TRBV5-1
CDR3: CASSLEGGFSTDTQYF
DNA: TGCGCCAGCAGCTTGGAAGGGGGATTCAGCACAGATACGCAGTATTTT

D: -
J: TRBJ2-5
size: -
V: TRBV7-2
CDR3: CASSKQGQETQYF
DNA: TGTGCCAGCAGCAAACAGGGCCAGGAGACCCAGTACTTC

D: -
J: TRBJ2-3
size: -
V: TRBV9
CDR3: CASSVARQDTQYF
DNA: TGTGCCAGCAGCGTTGCAAGGCAGGATACGCAGTATTTT

D: -
J: TRBJ1-1
size: -
V: TRBV12-3/TRBV12-4
CDR3: CASSPDSGSAFF
DNA: TGTGCCAGCAGTCCTGACAGCGGCTCAGCTTTCTTT

D: -
J: TRBJ2-1
size: few
V: TRBV5-1
CDR3: CASSLADKTYNEQFF
DNA: TGCGCCAGCAGCTTGGCCGACAAAACCTACAATGAGCAGTTCTTC

D: -
J: TRBJ2-7
size: -
V: TRBV29-1
CDR3: CSVGLSRGVHEQYF
DNA: TGCAGCGTAGGACTTAGCAGGGGAGTCCACGAGCAGTACTTC

D: TRBD1
J: TRBJ1-2
size: many
V: TRBV5-1
CDR3: CASSSGTGDNYGYTF
DNA: TGCGCCAGCAGCTCGGGGACAGGGGACAACTATGGCTACACCTTC

D: TRBD2
J: TRBJ2-7
size: -
V: TRBV6-6
CDR3: CAISGGRYEQYF
DNA: TGTGCCATTAGCGGGGGCCGCTACGAGCAGTACTTC

D: -
J: TRBJ1-4
size: few
V: TRBV7-4
CDR3: CASSLSLGEKLFF
DNA: TGTGCCAGCAGCTTAAGTTTAGGCGAAAAACTGTTTTTT

D: TRBD2
J: TRBJ2-1
size: -
V: TRBV7-3
CDR3: CASLTGGYNEQFF
DNA: TGTGCCAGCTTAACGGGGGGCTACAATGAGCAGTTCTTC

D: -
J: TRBJ2-1
size: -
V: TRBV7-2
CDR3: CASSLVATRYNEQFF
DNA: TGTGCCAGCAGCTTAGTCGCGACAAGATACAATGAGCAGTTCTTC

D: -
J: TRBJ2-3
size: -
V: TRBV29-1
CDR3: CSAEQRLTDTQYF
DNA: TGCAGCGCTGAACAGCGACTCACAGATACGCAGTATTTT

D: -
J: TRBJ2-5
size: few
V: TRBV11-2
CDR3: CASSLEIGEETQYF
DNA: TGTGCCAGCAGCTTAGAGATCGGTGAAGAGACCCAGTACTTC

D: -
J: TRBJ1-2
size: few
V: TRBV18
CDR3: CASSPVAGDPYGYTF
DNA: TGTGCCAGCTCACCAGTGGCAGGGGATCCCTATGGCTACACCTTC

D: -
J: TRBJ1-1
size: -
V: TRBV29-1
CDR3: CSVVSPGTEAFF
DNA: TGCAGCGTTGTTAGCCCCGGGACTGAAGCTTTCTTT

D: -
J: TRBJ2-5
size: -
V: TRBV12-3/TRBV12-4
CDR3: CASSITSWETQYF
DNA: TGTGCCAGTTCAATTACTAGTTGGGAGACCCAGTACTTC

D: -
J: TRBJ1-2
size: -
V: TRBV29-1
CDR3: CSVEDPARAYGYTF
DNA: TGCAGCGTTGAAGATCCGGCCAGAGCCTATGGCTACACCTTC

D: TRBD1
J: TRBJ1-2
size: -
V: TRBV10-3
CDR3: CAISRDSYGYTF
DNA: TGTGCCATCAGTCGGGACAGCTATGGCTACACCTTC

D: -
J: TRBJ2-5
size: -
V: TRBV6-5
CDR3: CASSYSSSRVQYF
DNA: TGTGCCAGCAGTTACTCTTCATCCCGGGTCCAGTACTTC

D: -
J: TRBJ1-4
size: -
V: TRBV5-1
CDR3: CASSLEFWDPEKLFF
DNA: TGCGCCAGCAGCTTGGAATTTTGGGACCCCGAAAAACTGTTTTTT

D: TRBD1
J: TRBJ2-7
size: -
V: TRBV7-2
CDR3: CTSSLGPRDRAYEQYF
DNA: TGTACCAGCAGCTTAGGACCCAGGGACAGGGCCTACGAGCAGTACTTC

D: -
J: TRBJ2-6
size: -
V: TRBV27
CDR3: CASSLTLGAGGANVLTF
DNA: TGTGCCAGCAGTCTTACTCTCGGGGCTGGTGGGGCCAACGTCCTGACTTTC

D: -
J: TRBJ1-2
size: -
V: TRBV12-3/TRBV12-4
CDR3: CASSFDRNSYGYTF
DNA: TGTGCCAGCAGTTTCGACAGGAATAGCTATGGCTACACCTTC